This entry features one TCR beta chain sequence. Its antigen is not identified. Profiling that covered TCR beta VDJ and CDR3 relied on genomic DNA as its template. MiXCR, applied by TCRdb to the reads, yields one record per CDR3 protein. The profile covers 200,000 to 250,000 distinct CDR3 sequences, with 65% appearing a single time and about 60% taken by the ten largest. V shed 5 bases, J shed 1 base, and the junction held 9 bases outside the gene matches. CDR1 and CDR2 from the germline V gene are SGDLS and YYNGEE. The CDR3 runs 15 residues. This sample stems from a study of CD8+CD57+ T cells in acquired aplastic anemia. On the study more broadly: Sorting CD4+ and CD8+ cells gave DNA averaging about 2.9 ug. Study-level points and caveats: No significant patient-versus-control difference appeared in CD8+ Simpson's diversity.

The sequenced patients had an expansion of CD8+CD57+ cells seen by flow cytometry. Every one of the patients had aplastic anemia (severe, acquired). The material sequenced was sorted CD4+, CD8+, or CD8+CD57+ T cells (not recorded which) from PBMCs. The clonotype was recovered from a human donor with aplastic anemia. The chain is built from TRBV9 and TRBJ2-7; 7 bases align to TRBD1. CDR3 DNA sequence: TGTGCCAGCAGTGAGGAGACAGGGCGATCCTACGAGCAGTACTTC. Translated: CASSEETGRSYEQYF.